This T cell receptor beta chain was documented in a study of T-cell reconstitution after alpha-beta-depleted transplantation in children (dated by TCRdb to 2016 to 2018). Broadly, across the study: T-cell immune reconstitution after TCRalphabeta/CD19-depleted allogeneic hematopoietic cell transplantation in children was quantitatively tracked in the study by means of TCR repertoire profiling. General conclusions and limits of the study: In some patients, the high TCRbeta diversity seen at day 60 was put down to recipient T cells and intrathymic progenitors that had survived conditioning. The frequencies of hyperexpanded clones fell over the following months, and after one year, T-cell counts and TCRbeta diversity were mostly attributed to newly produced T cells. The apparently early recovery of alphabetaT-cell counts about two months after transplant reportedly depended on only several hundred rapidly expanded clones that came from non-depleted graft cells.

According to the study, the label for this sample's treatment or condition signals: allogeneic hematopoietic cell transplantation with graft depleted of TCRalphabeta T cells and CD19 B cells. The transplant recipients were children given TCRalphabeta/CD19-depleted allogeneic hematopoietic cell grafts. Remarks on this clonotype: Its cognate antigen has yet to be identified. Base qualities are missing; no much larger clone stands one base away.

Libraries were constructed by PCR. These reads were obtained on an Illumina HiSeq 2500. Molecular barcoding was employed in the preparation of TCR libraries, with unique molecular identifiers being used to normalize TCRbeta repertoire quantification. TCRdb cleaned the public reads at Q25 with fastp, built clones with MiXCR and kept in-frame beta chains. Each CDR3 protein appears once, grouped with its most common genes and DNA. This sample is represented by hundreds of thousands of distinct CDR3 sequences; over 10% of them were singletons. The top ten clones comprise around 2% of the sample. CDR1 is given as SGDLS and CDR2 as YYNGEE, both from the germline V gene. Spanning cysteine to phenylalanine, the CDR3 consists of 15 amino acids. Just CDR3 DNA is preserved here, 45 bases in frame from base 1. V is cut back by 2 bases and J by 5 bases, with 3 bases in the junction unmatched.

The chain couples TRBV9 to TRBJ2-2; 10 junctional bases match TRBD2. The material sequenced was PBMCs, mostly from graft donor cells, taken 360 days after TCRalphabeta/CD19-depleted stem cell transplant. The TCR was taken from a male patient aged 10 to 17 who had a stem cell transplant for acute myeloid leukemia, so the T cells may come from the graft donor. The CDR3 region has the sequence CASSVLTSGTGELFF. The base sequence is TGTGCCAGCAGCGTCCTGACTAGCGGGACCGGGGAGCTGTTTTTT.